The present T cell receptor (beta chain) was sequenced within a study of post-analysis software for immune sequencing data. Study-level background: Relapsing-remitting, secondary progressive and progressive-relapsing forms of multiple sclerosis all featured among disease courses. Study-level results: Comparison of patients with controls showed five TRBV segments more frequent in patients, TRBV5-6, TRBV5-1 and TRBV20-1 among them.

Trimming removed 6 bases from V and 1 base from J, with 19 bases in between. The CDR3 spans 16 residues. CDR1 is SQVTM, CDR2 ANQGSEA, per germline. About this clonotype: Its cognate antigen is unknown.

Carried by the TCR beta cDNA libraries were unique molecular identifiers. From the PCR reads, TCRdb called clonotypes with MiXCR, one entry per CDR3 protein. The repertoire consists of roughly 870,000 distinct CDR3 sequences, with under 70% occurring once and the leading ten covering approximately 4.5%. The receptor comes from a girl aged 10-17 years with multiple sclerosis. V is TRBV29-1 and J is TRBJ2-1; D might be TRBD1 or TRBD2, each matching 5 bases. The source material was blood. DNA for the CDR3: TGCAGCGTGTTCGGGGCGGGTCAGGCTTCCTACAATGAGCAGTTCTTC. This codes for CSVFGAGQASYNEQFF.